The present T cell receptor beta chain was sequenced within a study of graft-versus-host responses after intestinal transplantation. General study findings and limits: Declines in HvG clones occurring early post-transplant were associated with peak circulating GvH clone levels.

Regarding this clone: The antigen is unknown.

V gave up 1 base and J gave up 7 bases, with 17 bases separating them. CDR3 length equals 14 residues. The germline CDR1 and CDR2 sequences are SQVTM and ANQGSEA. Sequenced by immunoSEQ multiplex PCR; TCRdb stores in-frame clones only, minus some. The repertoire has around 23,000 clones, about 93% of them found once; the top ten carry 0.75% to 0.95%. The receptor was isolated from a human patient who received an intestinal transplant, so some T cells may come from the graft donor. Sample: PBMCs, taken approximately 30 days after intestinal transplant. The rearrangement joins TRBV29-1 to TRBJ2-7; TRBD2 is a possible D gene (5 bases). In DNA form, the CDR3 reads TGCAGCGTTGAAGTAGCGAGTCAGGTGGGGGAGCAGTACTTC. Its translation: CSVEVASQVGEQYF.